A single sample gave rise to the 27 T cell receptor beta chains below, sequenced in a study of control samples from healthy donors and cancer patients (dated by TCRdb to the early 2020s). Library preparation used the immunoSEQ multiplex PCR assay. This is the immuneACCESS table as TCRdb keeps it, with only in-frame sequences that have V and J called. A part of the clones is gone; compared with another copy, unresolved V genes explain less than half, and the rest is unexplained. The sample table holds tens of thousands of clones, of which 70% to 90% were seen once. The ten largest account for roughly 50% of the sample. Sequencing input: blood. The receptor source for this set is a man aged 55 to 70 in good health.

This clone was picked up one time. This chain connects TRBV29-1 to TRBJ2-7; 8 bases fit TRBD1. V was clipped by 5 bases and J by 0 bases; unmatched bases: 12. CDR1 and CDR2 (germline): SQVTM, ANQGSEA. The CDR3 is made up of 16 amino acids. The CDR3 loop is CSVLPEGDRFSYEQYF. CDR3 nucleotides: TGCAGCGTTCTCCCCGAGGGGGACAGGTTCTCCTACGAGCAGTACTTC.

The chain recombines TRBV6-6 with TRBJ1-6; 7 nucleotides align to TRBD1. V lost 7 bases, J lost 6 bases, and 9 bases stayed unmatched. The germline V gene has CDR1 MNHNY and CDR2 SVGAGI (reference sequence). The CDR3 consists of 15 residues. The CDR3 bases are TGTGCCAGCACCCTACCGAAGGGGGCTAATTCACCCCTCCACTTT. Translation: CASTLPKGANSPLHF.

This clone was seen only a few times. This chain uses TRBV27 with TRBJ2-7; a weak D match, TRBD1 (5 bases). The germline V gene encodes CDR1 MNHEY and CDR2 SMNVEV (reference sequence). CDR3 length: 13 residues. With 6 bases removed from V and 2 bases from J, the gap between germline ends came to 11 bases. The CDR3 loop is CASRRTGPYEQYF. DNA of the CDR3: TGTGCCAGCAGGCGTACAGGTCCCTACGAGCAGTACTTC.

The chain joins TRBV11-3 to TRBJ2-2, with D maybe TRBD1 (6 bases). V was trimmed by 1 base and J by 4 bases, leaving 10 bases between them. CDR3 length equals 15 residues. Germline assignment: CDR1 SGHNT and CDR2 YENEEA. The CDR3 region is CASSLGGQATGELFF. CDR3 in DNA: TGTGCCAGCAGCTTAGGGGGACAAGCCACCGGGGAGCTGTTTTTT.

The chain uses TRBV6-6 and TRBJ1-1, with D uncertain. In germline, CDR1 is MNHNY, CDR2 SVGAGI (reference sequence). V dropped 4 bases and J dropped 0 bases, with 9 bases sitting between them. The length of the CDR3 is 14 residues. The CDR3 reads CASSWTGMNTEAFF. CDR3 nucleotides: TGTGCCAGCAGTTGGACCGGAATGAACACTGAAGCTTTCTTT.

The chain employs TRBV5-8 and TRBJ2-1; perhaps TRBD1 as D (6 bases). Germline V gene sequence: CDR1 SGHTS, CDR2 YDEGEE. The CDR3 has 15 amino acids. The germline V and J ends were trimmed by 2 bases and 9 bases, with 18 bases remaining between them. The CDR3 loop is CASSFSGRGSFEQFF. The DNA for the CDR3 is TGTGCCAGCAGCTTCTCCGGCAGGGGCAGTTTTGAGCAGTTCTTC.

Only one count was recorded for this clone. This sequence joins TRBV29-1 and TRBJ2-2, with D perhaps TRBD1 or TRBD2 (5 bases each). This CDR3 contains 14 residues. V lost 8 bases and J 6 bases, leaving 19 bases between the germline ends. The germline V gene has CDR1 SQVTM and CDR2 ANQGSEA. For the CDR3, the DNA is TGCAGCATCGGGACGGCTGGAAGTGCCGGGGAGCTGTTTTTT. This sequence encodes CSIGTAGSAGELFF.

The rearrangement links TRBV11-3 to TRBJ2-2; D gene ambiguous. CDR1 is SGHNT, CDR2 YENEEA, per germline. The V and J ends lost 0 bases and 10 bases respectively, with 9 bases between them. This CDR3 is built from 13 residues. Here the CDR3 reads CASSLEGHSELFF. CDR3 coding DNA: TGTGCCAGCAGCTTAGAGGGCCACTCGGAGCTGTTTTTT.

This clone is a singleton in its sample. CDR3 in amino acids: CASNPGLPNQPQHF. The CDR3 DNA is TGTGCCAGCAACCCGGGCCTACCCAATCAGCCCCAGCATTTT. This rearrangement joins TRBV28 to TRBJ1-5; D remains ambiguous. V was clipped by 7 bases and J by 3 bases, with 13 bases between them. The length of the CDR3 is 14 residues. Germline values: CDR1 MDHEN, CDR2 SYDVKM.

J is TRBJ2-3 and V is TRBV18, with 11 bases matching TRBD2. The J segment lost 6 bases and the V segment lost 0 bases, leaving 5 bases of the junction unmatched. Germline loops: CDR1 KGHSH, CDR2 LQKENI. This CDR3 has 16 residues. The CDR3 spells CASSPPTSGALDTQYF. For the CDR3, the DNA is TGTGCCAGCTCACCACCGACTAGCGGGGCGCTGGATACGCAGTATTTT.

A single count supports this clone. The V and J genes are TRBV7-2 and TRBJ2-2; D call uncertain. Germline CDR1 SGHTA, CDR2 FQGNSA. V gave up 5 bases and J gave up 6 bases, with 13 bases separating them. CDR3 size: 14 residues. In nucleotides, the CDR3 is TGTGCCAGCAGCCCCATAAGGACCCCCGGGGAGCTGTTTTTT. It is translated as CASSPIRTPGELFF.

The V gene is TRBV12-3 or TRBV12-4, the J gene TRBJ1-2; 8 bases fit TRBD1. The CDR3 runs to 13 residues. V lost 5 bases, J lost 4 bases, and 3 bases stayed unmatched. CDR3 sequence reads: CASSRQGAYGYTF. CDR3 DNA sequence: TGTGCCAGCAGTCGCCAGGGGGCCTATGGCTACACCTTC.

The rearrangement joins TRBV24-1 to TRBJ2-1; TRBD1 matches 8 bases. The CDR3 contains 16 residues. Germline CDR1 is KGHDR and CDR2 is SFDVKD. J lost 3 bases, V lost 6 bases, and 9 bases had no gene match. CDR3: CATSQTRGRGYNEQFF. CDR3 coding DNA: TGTGCCACCAGTCAAACCAGGGGGCGGGGCTACAATGAGCAGTTCTTC.

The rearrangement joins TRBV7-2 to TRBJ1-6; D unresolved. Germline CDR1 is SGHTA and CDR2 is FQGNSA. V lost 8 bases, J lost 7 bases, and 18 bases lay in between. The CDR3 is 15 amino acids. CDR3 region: CASVEGPGLNSPLHF. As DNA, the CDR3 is TGTGCCAGCGTTGAAGGTCCGGGCCTAAATTCACCCCTCCACTTT.

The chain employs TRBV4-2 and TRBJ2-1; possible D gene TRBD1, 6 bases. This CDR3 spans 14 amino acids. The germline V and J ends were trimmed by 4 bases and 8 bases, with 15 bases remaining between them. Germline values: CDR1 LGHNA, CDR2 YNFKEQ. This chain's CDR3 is CASSRRTARDEQFF. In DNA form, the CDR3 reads TGTGCCAGCAGCCGCCGGACAGCCCGAGATGAGCAGTTCTTC.

CDR3 coding DNA: TGTGCCACCCGGGACAGGGGTTATGCCGGGGAGCTGTTTTTT. Translation: CATRDRGYAGELFF. V is TRBV24-1 and J is TRBJ2-2, with TRBD1 matching over 10 bases. In germline, CDR1 is KGHDR, CDR2 SFDVKD. The trim removed 9 bases at V and 6 bases at J, leaving 6 bases unmatched. The CDR3 contains 14 residues.

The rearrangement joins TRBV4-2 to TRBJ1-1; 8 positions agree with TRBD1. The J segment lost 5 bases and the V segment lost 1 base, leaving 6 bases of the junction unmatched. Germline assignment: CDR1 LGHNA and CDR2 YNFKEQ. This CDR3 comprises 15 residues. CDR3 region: CASSQGHRGGTEAFF. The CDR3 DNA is TGTGCCAGCAGCCAAGGGCACAGGGGGGGGACTGAAGCTTTCTTT.

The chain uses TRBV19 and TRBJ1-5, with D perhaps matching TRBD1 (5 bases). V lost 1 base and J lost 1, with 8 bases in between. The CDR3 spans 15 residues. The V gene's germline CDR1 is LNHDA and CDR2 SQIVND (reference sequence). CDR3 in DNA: TGTGCCAGTAGTATAGTTCGGGGCAGCAATCAGCCCCAGCATTTT. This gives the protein CASSIVRGSNQPQHF.

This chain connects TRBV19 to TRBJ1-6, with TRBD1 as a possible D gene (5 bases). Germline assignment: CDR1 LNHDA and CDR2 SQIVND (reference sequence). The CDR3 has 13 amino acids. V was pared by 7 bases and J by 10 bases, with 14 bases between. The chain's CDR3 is CASIGAGRSPLHF. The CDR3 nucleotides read TGTGCCAGTATCGGGGCAGGGCGATCACCCCTCCACTTT. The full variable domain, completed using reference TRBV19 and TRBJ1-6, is DGGITQSPKYLFRKEGQNVTLSCEQNLNHDAMYWYRQDPGQGLRLIYYSQIVNDFQKGDIAEGYSVSREKKESFPLTVTSAQKNPTAFYLCASIGAGRSPLHFGNGTRLTVT.

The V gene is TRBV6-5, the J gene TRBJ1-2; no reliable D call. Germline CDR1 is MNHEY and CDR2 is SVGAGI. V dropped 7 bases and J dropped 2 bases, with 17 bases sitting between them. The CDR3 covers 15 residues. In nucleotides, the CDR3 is TGTGCCAGCATGATAGGACGCGGACTGAACTATGGCTACACCTTC. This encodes CASMIGRGLNYGYTF.

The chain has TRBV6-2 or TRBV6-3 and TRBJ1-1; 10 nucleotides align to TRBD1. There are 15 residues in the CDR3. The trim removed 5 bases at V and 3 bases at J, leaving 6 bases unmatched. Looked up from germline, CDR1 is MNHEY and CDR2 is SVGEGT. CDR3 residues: CASSDRGRRDTEAFF. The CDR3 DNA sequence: TGTGCCAGCAGTGACAGGGGGCGAAGAGACACTGAAGCTTTCTTT.

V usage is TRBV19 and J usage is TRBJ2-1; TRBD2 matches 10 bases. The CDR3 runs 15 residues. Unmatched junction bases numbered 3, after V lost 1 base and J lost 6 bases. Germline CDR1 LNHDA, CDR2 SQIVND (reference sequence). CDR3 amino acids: CASSIVAGGPNEQFF. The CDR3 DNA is TGTGCCAGTAGTATAGTAGCGGGGGGACCCAATGAGCAGTTCTTC.

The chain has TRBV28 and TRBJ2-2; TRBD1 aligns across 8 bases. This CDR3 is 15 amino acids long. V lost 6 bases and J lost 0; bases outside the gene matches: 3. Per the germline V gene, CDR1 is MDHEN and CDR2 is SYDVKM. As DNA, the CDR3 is TGTGCCAGCAGCCCAGGGGGCTCGAACACCGGGGAGCTGTTTTTT. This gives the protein CASSPGGSNTGELFF.

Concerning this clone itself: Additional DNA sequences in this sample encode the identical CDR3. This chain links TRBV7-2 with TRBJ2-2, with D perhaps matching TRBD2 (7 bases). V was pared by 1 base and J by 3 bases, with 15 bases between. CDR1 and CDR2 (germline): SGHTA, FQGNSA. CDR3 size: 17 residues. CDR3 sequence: CASSLGPRGRDTGELFF. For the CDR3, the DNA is TGTGCCAGCAGCTTAGGGCCGCGGGGGCGAGACACCGGGGAGCTGTTTTTT.

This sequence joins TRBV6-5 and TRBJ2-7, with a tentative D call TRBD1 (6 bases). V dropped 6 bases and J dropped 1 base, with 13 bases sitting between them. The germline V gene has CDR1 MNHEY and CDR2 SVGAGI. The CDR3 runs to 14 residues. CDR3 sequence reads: CASRTGQRSYEQYF. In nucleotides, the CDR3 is TGTGCCAGCAGGACGGGACAACGATCCTACGAGCAGTACTTC.

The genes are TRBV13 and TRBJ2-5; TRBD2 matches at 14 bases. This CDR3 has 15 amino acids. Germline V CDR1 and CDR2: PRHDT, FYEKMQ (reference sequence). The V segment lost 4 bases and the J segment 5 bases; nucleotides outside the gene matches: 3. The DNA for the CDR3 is TGTGCCAGCAGCTCGGGACTAGCGGGAGAGGAGACCCAGTACTTC. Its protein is CASSSGLAGEETQYF.

As DNA, the CDR3 is TGCGCCAGCAGCTCCGGGACAGGGAGCGGGGAGCTGTTTTTT. Encoded protein: CASSSGTGSGELFF. The chain recombines TRBV5-1 with TRBJ2-2; 9 nucleotides line up with TRBD1. The germline gives CDR1 SGHRS, CDR2 YFSETQ. The CDR3 sequence is 14 residues long. Losses at the gene ends were 3 bases for V and 7 bases for J; bases not matched to a gene: 4. Full variable domain (outside the CDR3, taken from reference TRBV5-1 and TRBJ2-2): KAGVTQTPRYLIKTRGQQVTLSCSPISGHRSVSWYQQTPGQGLQFLFEYFSETQRNKGNFPGRFSGRQFSNSRSEMNVSTLELGDSALYLCASSSGTGSGELFFGEGSRLTVL.